This T cell receptor (beta chain) was documented in a study of T cell responses to AZD1222 COVID-19 vaccine. Generated by immunoSEQ multiplex PCR, the TCRdb table keeps only in-frame clones and is missing some. Among 110,000 or so clones listed, roughly nine tenths were seen once. The TCR was taken from an adult in good health. Sequencing was performed on peripheral blood, taken on day 0 of AZD1222 vaccination.

CDR3 sequence (DNA): TGTGCCAGCAGTTCGTTACAGGGGGGGAATGGCTACACCTTC. Amino acid sequence: CASSSLQGGNGYTF. This chain uses TRBV27 with TRBJ1-2; 8 bases are shared with TRBD1. This CDR3 comprises 14 residues. The V gene's germline CDR1 is MNHEY and CDR2 SMNVEV (reference sequence). After removal of 4 bases from V and 6 bases from J, the junction contained 7 bases not matched to a gene.